This section outlines one T cell receptor (beta chain) sequence together with its context. V was shortened by 4 bases and J by 8 bases, with 14 bases between the two germline ends. This CDR3 comprises 14 residues. Per the germline V gene, CDR1 is MNHEY and CDR2 is SVGAGI. The protocol was immunoSEQ multiplex PCR, while the TCRdb copy is restricted to in-frame clones and leaves out a portion. The sample carries about 75,000 clones, about nine tenths recorded once. The data originate from a study of technical replicates of blood from a handful of donors. Material for sequencing was T cells isolated from PBMCs. The receptor was isolated from a human donor in good health. This chain links TRBV6-5 with TRBJ2-2; the D is unclear. This CDR3 reads CASSSHSLHGELFF. The CDR3 region has the DNA TGTGCCAGCAGTTCCCACAGTTTGCATGGGGAGCTGTTTTTT.